This T cell receptor beta chain was sequenced in a study of regulatory T cells in long-lasting Graves disease. Points on this clonotype: Its target is not known.

Broader study findings: Persistent patients shared about 2,800 public clonotypes among themselves. Newly diagnosed patients shared fewer, at approximately 970.

Investigators prepared the TCR beta libraries by applying iRepertoire HTBI primers and Arm-PCR of CDR3 regions. TCRdb called the multiplex PCR reads again in MiXCR, with one record for every CDR3 protein. This repertoire shows about 500,000 distinct CDR3 sequences, about a sixth found once; its top ten account for less than 15%. The time point denotes: newly diagnosed GD, antithyroid drugs for less than 3 months. Generation of the TCR library employed RNA extracted from PBMCs. Patients were from an endocrinology department in Xi'an, China. The sample was also reused in another study, on T cells in Graves' hyperthyroidism and ophthalmopathy. As reported in that work: Recently diagnosed hyperthyroidism of less than 2 months' duration affected patients aged 18 to 65. The primer set for the first-round RT-PCR of the TCR CDR3 was HTBI.

The starting material was peripheral blood mononuclear cells (PBMCs), obtained at new diagnosis, from a patient treated with antithyroid drugs. This TCR was sampled from a man in his forties with Graves disease.

The CDR3 DNA sequence: TGTGCCAGCAAAGATTACCAAGAGACCCAGTACTTC. Translation: CASKDYQETQYF. V gene TRBV7-6 combines with J gene TRBJ2-5; no clear D gene. Germline V gene data show CDR1 as SGHVS and CDR2 as FNYEAQ. V gave up 7 bases and J gave up 0 bases, with 6 bases separating them. This CDR3 has 12 amino acids.